Following are 3 T cell receptor beta chains from one sample sequenced in a study of shared clonotypes between healthy human individuals. Libraries were prepared by immunoSEQ multiplex PCR; TCRdb keeps only in-frame clonotypes and omits some of them. The data show 2 million to 2.5 million clones, just over 90% seen once. Selected positively for CCR7 and CD45RO-negative, naive CD8 cells excluded terminally differentiated effector memory CD45RA+ cells. The sample comprised naive CD8+ T cells from PBMCs. Every receptor here comes from a man aged 18-30 years in good health. Some clones in this sample may be carry-over from other donors' samples.

This chain uses TRBV15 with TRBJ2-2; weak D call: TRBD2 (5 bases). The CDR3 contains 15 residues. V was shortened by 0 bases and J by 8 bases, with 13 bases between the two germline ends. Germline CDR1 and CDR2: LNHNV and YYDKDF (reference sequence). The CDR3 protein is CATSRDRRPGGELFF. The DNA of the CDR3 is TGTGCCACCAGCAGAGATAGGAGGCCGGGGGGGGAGCTGTTTTTT.

V and J are TRBV25-1 and TRBJ1-1; the match to TRBD1 covers 7 bases. The germline V gene has CDR1 MGHDK and CDR2 SYGVNS. The CDR3 is 16 amino acids. J was trimmed by 8 bases and V by 2 bases; bases with no gene match: 14. The CDR3: CASSEAGQALREEAFF. Written as DNA, the CDR3 is TGTGCCAGCAGTGAAGCAGGACAGGCCCTCCGGGAAGAAGCTTTCTTT.

The chain couples TRBV20-1 to TRBJ2-5, with no clear D. TRBJ2-7 matches the DNA end more closely, so the J call is doubtful. The germline CDR1 and CDR2 sequences are DFQATT and SNEGSKA (reference sequence). This CDR3 is built from 11 residues. The CDR3 DNA sequence: TGCAGTGCTAGAGAGGGGTACGAGCAGTACTTC. Protein: CSAREGYEQYF.